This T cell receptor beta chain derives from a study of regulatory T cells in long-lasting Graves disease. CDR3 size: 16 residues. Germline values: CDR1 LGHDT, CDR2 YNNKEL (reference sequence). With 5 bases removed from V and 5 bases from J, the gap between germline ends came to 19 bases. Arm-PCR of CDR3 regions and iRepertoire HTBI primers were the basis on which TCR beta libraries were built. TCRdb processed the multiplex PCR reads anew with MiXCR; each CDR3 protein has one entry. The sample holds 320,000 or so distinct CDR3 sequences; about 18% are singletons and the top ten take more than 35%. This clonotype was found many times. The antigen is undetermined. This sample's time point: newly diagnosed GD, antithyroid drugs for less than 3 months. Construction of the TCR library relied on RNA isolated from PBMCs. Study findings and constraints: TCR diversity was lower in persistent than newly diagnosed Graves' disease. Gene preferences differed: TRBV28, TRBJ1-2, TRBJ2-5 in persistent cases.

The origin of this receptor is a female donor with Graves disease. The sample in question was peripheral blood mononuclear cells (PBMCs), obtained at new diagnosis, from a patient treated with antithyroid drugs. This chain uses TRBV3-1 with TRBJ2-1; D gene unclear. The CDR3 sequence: CASSFDRALRDNEQFF. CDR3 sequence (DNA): TGTGCCAGCAGCTTCGACCGGGCTCTAAGGGACAATGAGCAGTTCTTC.